This TCR beta chain was sequenced in a study of lymphopenia after photon versus proton radiotherapy. CDR3 length: 14 residues. In germline, CDR1 is SGHTA, CDR2 FQGNSA. Trimming left V 6 bases short and J 3 bases short, with 12 bases between. As for this clone: Its antigen remains unknown.

Some clones are missing from TCRdb's copy, which holds only in-frame ones; the method was immunoSEQ multiplex PCR. The data hold 15,000 to 20,000 clones, with 75% to 85% observed a single time. General study results and limits: Post-nadir diversity loss with photons came from oligoclonal expansion, particularly CD8+ Temra cells. Photon-treated patients lost naive T cells and TCR diversity; proton-treated stayed stable.

The sample in question was peripheral blood, obtained from a patient treated with proton-based radiotherapy. The genes are TRBV7-2 and TRBJ2-1; weak D call: TRBD1 (6 bases). This TCR came from a man between 65 and 79 years old with pancreatic cancer. CDR3 sequence reads: CASRPGGFYNEQFF. DNA of the CDR3: TGTGCCAGCAGGCCTGGGGGCTTCTACAATGAGCAGTTCTTC. Using reference TRBV7-2 and TRBJ2-1 for the parts outside the CDR3, the full variable domain is GAGVSQSPSNKVTEKGKDVELRCDPISGHTALYWYRQSLGQGLEFLIYFQGNSAPDKSGLPSDRFSAERTGGSVSTLTIQRTQQEDSAVYLCASRPGGFYNEQFFGPGTRLTVL.